This T cell receptor beta chain was identified in a study of T cells in Graves' hyperthyroidism and ophthalmopathy. General observations from the study: Within blood appeared most thyroid clonotypes that had expanded above 0.001.

Lactation, pregnancy, other autoimmune disease or uncontrolled infection led to exclusion of patients. Each diagnosis drew on symptoms, thyroxine, TRAb, thyroid ultrasound and orbital computed tomography findings. The germline CDR1 and CDR2 sequences are GTSNPN and SVGIG (reference sequence). The length of the CDR3 is 11 residues. J lost 3 bases, V lost 8 bases, and 4 bases had no gene match. There are many counts of this clonotype. The antigen is not known. Amplification of TCR beta CDR3 regions was performed using RNA transcripts as template. The HTBI primer set was used in a first-round RT-PCR of the TCR CDR3. TCRdb fed the multiplex PCR reads into MiXCR, producing one record per CDR3 protein. The table records roughly 400,000 distinct CDR3 sequences, 25% of them present only once.

Sequencing was done on a sample of blood. The TCR sequence derives from a man aged 50 to 60 with Graves' hyperthyroidism. The chain couples TRBV30 to TRBJ2-7; 7 bases are shared with TRBD2. The CDR3 sequence: CAGGELYEQYF. Written as DNA, the CDR3 is TGTGCCGGGGGGGAACTCTACGAGCAGTACTTC.